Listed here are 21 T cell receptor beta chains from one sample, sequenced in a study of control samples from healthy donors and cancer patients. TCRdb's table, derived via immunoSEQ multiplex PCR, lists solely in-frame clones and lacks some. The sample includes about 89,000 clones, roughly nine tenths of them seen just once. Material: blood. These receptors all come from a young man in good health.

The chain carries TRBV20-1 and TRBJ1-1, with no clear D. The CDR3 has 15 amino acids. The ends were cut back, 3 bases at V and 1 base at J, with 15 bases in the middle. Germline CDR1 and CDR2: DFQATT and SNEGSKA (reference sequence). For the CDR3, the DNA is TGCAGTGCTAGTCCGCCTAGCCAGGAGAACACTGAAGCTTTCTTT. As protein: CSASPPSQENTEAFF.

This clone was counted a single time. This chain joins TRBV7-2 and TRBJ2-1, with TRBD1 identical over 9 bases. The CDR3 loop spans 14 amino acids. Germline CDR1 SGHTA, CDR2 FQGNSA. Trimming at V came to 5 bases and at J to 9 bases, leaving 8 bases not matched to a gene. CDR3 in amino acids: CASSAGTGFTEQFF. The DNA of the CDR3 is TGTGCCAGCAGCGCCGGGACAGGGTTCACTGAGCAGTTCTTC.

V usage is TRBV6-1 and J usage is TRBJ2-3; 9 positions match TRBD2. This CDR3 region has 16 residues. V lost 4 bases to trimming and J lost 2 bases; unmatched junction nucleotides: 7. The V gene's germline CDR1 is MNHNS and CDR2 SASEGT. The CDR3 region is CASSVPLAGFTDTQYF. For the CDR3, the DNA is TGTGCCAGCAGTGTACCCCTAGCGGGGTTCACAGATACGCAGTATTTT.

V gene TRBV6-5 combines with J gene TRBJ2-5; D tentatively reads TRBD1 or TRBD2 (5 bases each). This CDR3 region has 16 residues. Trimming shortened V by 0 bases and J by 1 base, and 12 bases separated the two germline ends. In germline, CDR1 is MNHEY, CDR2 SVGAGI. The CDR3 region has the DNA TGTGCCAGCAGTTACTCGAGGGGAATGGGCCAAGAGACCCAGTACTTC. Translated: CASSYSRGMGQETQYF.

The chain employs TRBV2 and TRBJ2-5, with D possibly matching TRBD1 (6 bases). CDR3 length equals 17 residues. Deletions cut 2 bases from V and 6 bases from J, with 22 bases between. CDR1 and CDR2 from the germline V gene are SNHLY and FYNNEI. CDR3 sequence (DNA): TGTGCCAGCAGTGAACCGACCTACAGGGCAGAGACCAAGACCCAGTACTTC. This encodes CASSEPTYRAETKTQYF.

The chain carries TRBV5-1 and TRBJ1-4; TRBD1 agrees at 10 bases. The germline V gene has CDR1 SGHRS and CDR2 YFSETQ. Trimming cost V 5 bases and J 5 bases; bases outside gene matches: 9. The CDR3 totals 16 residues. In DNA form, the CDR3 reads TGCGCCAGCAGGTGGACAGGGGGGAGGAGAAATGAAAAACTGTTTTTT. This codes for CASRWTGGRRNEKLFF.

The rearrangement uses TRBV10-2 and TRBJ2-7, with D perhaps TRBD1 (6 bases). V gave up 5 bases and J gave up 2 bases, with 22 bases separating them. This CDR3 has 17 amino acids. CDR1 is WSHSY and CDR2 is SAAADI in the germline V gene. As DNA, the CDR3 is TGCGCCAGCAGTTTTCCCGAGGGCAGGGGCCCTACCTACGAGCAGTACTTC. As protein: CASSFPEGRGPTYEQYF.

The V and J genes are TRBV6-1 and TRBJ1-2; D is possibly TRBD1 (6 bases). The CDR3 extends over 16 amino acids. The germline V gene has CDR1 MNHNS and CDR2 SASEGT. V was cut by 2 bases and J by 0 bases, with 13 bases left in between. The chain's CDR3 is CASSETRDTSNYGYTF. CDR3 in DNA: TGTGCCAGCAGTGAAACCCGGGACACCTCTAACTATGGCTACACCTTC.

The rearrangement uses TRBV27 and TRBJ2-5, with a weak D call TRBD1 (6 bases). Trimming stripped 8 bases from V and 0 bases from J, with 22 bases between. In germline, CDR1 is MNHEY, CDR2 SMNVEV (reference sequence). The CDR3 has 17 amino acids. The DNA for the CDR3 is TGTGCCAGCTCTACCCGGATGGGACAAAGTAACCAAGAGACCCAGTACTTC. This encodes CASSTRMGQSNQETQYF.

CDR3 in amino acids: CASSPRSWQVGETQYF. The CDR3 DNA follows: TGTGCCAGCAGCCCCCGATCTTGGCAGGTCGGAGAGACCCAGTACTTC. The chain employs TRBV11-2 and TRBJ2-5, with D uncertain. Germline V gene lookup returns CDR1 SGHAT and CDR2 FQNNGV. Trimming removed 5 bases from V and 4 bases from J, with 20 bases in between. The CDR3 totals 16 residues.

The CDR3 reads CASSLARLARTGELFF. CDR3 sequence (DNA): TGTGCCAGCAGCTTAGCGCGGCTAGCAAGGACCGGGGAGCTGTTTTTT. This sequence joins TRBV7-8 and TRBJ2-2; D is possibly TRBD2 (5 bases). With 0 bases removed from V and 5 bases from J, the gap between germline ends came to 13 bases. This CDR3 region has 16 residues. CDR1 and CDR2 (germline): SGHVS, FQNEAQ.

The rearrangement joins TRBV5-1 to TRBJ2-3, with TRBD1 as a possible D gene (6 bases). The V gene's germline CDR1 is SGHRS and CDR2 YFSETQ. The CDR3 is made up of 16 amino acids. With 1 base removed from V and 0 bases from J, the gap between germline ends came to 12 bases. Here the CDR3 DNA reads TGCGCCAGCAGCTTGATGGACAGCAGTAGCACAGATACGCAGTATTTT. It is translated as CASSLMDSSSTDTQYF.

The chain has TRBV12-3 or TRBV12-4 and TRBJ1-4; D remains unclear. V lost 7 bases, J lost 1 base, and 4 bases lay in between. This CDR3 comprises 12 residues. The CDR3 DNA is TGTGCCAGCATGAGAACTAATGAAAAACTGTTTTTT. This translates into CASMRTNEKLFF.

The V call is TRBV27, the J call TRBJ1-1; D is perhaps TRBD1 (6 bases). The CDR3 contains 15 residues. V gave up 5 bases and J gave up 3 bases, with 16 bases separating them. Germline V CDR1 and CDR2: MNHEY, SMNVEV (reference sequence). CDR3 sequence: CASSPAYREDTEAFF. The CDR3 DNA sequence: TGTGCCAGCAGTCCAGCCTACAGGGAGGACACTGAAGCTTTCTTT.

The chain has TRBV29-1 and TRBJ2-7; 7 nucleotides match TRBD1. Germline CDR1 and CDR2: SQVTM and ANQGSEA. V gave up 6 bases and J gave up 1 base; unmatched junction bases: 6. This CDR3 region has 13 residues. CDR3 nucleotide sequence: TGCAGCGTCGAACGGGGACAGTCCTACGAGCAGTACTTC. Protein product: CSVERGQSYEQYF.

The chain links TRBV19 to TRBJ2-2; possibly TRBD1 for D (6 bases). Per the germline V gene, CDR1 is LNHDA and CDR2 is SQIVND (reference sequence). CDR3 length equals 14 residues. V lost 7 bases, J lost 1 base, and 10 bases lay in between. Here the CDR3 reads CASTQGQNTGELFF. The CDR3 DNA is TGTGCCAGTACGCAGGGACAGAACACCGGGGAGCTGTTTTTT. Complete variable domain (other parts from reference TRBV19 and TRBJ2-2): DGGITQSPKYLFRKEGQNVTLSCEQNLNHDAMYWYRQDPGQGLRLIYYSQIVNDFQKGDIAEGYSVSREKKESFPLTVTSAQKNPTAFYLCASTQGQNTGELFFGEGSRLTVL.

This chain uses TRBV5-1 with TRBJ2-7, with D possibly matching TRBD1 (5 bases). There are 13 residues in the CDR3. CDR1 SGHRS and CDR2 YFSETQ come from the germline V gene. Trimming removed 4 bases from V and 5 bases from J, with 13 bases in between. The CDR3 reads CASSPREPHEQYF. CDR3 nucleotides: TGCGCCAGCAGCCCCAGGGAACCGCACGAGCAGTACTTC.

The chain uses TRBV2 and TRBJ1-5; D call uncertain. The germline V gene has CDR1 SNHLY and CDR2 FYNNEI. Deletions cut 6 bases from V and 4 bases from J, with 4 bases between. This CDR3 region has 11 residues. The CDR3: CASRYNQPQHF. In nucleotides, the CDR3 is TGTGCCAGCAGGTATAATCAGCCCCAGCATTTT.

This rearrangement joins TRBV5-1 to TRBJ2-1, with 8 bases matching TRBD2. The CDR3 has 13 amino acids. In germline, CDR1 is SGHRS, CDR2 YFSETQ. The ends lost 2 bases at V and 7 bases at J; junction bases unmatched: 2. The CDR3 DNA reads TGCGCCAGCAGCTTCGGGGGGGCAAATGAGCAGTTCTTC. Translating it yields CASSFGGANEQFF.

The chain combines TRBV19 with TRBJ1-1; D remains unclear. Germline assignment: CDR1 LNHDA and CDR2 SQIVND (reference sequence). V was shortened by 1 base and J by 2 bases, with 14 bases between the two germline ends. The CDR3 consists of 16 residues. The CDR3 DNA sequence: TGTGCCAGTAGTATAGTTCGGGCAGATATTAACACTGAAGCTTTCTTT. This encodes CASSIVRADINTEAFF.

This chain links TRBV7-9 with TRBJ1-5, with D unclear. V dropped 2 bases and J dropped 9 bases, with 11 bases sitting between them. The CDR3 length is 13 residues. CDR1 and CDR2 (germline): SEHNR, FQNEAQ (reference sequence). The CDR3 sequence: CASSLKGLGPQHF. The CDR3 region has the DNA TGTGCCAGCAGCTTAAAGGGTCTTGGGCCCCAGCATTTT.